This T cell receptor (beta chain) was profiled in a study of CD8 T cells in ankylosing spondylitis. TCRdb re-derived calls from the 5' RACE reads in MiXCR, one entry per CDR3 protein. The repertoire includes about 340,000 distinct CDR3 sequences, 14% to 15% of them detected once, and about 1% sits in the top ten. This clonotype came up many times. Its cognate antigen is unknown. Regarding the study as a whole: Clones tied to disease were said to be significantly enriched in matched ankylosing spondylitis synovial fluid. Previous work reported some of these motif variants in the synovial fluid and blood of reactive arthritis.

Trimming removed 1 base at V and 2 bases at J, with 11 bases between. This CDR3 is built from 15 residues. Per germline, CDR1 SGHVS and CDR2 FQNEAQ. This chain joins TRBV7-8 and TRBJ1-1, with D unclear. The source of this sequence is a male donor with ankylosing spondylitis or in good health (not recorded which). The sequenced material came from blood, either unsorted or a sorted T cell fraction (not recorded which). The CDR3 coding sequence is TGTGCCAGCAGCTTAGTCGCCAGGCCAAACACTGAAGCTTTCTTT. Its translation is CASSLVARPNTEAFF. The complete variable domain, with remaining parts taken from reference TRBV7-8 and TRBJ1-1, reads GAGVSQSPRYKVAKRGQDVALRCDPISGHVSLFWYQQALGQGPEFLTYFQNEAQLDKSGLPSDRFFAERPEGSVSTLKIQRTQQEDSAVYLCASSLVARPNTEAFFGQGTRLTVV.